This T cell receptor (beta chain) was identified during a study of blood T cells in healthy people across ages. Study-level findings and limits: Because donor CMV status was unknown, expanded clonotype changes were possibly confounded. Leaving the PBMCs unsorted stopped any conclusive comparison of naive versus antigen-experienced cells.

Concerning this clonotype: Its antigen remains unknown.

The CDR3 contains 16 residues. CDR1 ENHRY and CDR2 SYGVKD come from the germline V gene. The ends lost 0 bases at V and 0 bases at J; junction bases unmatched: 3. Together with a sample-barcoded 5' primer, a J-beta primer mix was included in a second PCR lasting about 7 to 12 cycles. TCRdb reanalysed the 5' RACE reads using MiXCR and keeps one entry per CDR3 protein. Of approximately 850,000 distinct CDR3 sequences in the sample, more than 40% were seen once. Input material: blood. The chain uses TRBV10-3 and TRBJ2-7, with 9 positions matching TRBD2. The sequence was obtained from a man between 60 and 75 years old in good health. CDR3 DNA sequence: TGTGCCATCAGTGAGTCGGGCGGGGGGGTCTCCTACGAGCAGTACTTC. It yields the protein CAISESGGGVSYEQYF.